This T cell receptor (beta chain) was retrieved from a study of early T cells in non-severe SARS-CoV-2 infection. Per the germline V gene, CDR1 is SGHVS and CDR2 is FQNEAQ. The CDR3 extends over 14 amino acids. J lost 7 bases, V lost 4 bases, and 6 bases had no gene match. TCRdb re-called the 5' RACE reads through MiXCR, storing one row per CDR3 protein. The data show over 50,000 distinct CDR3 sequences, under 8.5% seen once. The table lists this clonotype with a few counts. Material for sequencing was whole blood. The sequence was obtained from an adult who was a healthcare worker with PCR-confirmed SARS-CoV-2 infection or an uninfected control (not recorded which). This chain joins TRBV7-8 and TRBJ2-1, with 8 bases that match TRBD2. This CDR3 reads CASSSGLVRNEQFF. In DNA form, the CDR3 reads TGTGCCAGCAGCTCGGGACTAGTTAGGAATGAGCAGTTCTTC.